Listed here are 17 T cell receptor beta chains from one sample, sequenced in a study of beta chain features in type 1 diabetes. The study, taken as a whole, reports: Type 1 diabetes patients showed a moderate but significant shortening of TCRB CDR3s in all four CD4+ subsets.

Sequencing targeted expressed TCRB transcripts, as all isolated RNA had been reverse transcribed. The protocol was immunoSEQ multiplex PCR, while the TCRdb copy is restricted to in-frame clones and leaves out a portion. The table lists 120,000 or so clones, 15% to 20% of them singletons. These receptors are not linked to any known antigen. The specimen sequenced was central memory CD4+ T cells from blood. All receptors come from a man between 18 and 29 years old with type 1 diabetes.

This rearrangement joins TRBV29-1 to TRBJ1-2; D not certain. Trimming removed 5 bases at V and 3 bases at J, with 19 bases between. CDR1 and CDR2 from the germline V gene are SQVTM and ANQGSEA. This CDR3 is 15 amino acids long. The CDR3 DNA sequence: TGCAGCGTTCCATGGGGAGGGAGGAACCACTATGGCTACACCTTC. Amino acid sequence: CSVPWGGRNHYGYTF.

This rearrangement joins TRBV9 to TRBJ2-3; 7 bases align to TRBD2. CDR3 size: 16 residues. Germline lookup yields CDR1 SGDLS and CDR2 YYNGEE. V gave up 0 bases and J gave up 0 bases; unmatched junction bases: 4. The CDR3 bases are TGTGCCAGCAGCGTAGCTCAGCGGGGTAGCACAGATACGCAGTATTTT. Protein sequence: CASSVAQRGSTDTQYF.

This clone has ten or more counts. The gene calls are TRBV4-3 and TRBJ1-1, with D possibly TRBD1 on 5 matching bases. Per germline, CDR1 LGHNA and CDR2 YSLEER. The V gene lost 6 bases and the J gene lost 3 bases, with 17 bases spanning the gap. CDR3 size: 15 residues. CDR3 coding DNA: TGCGCCAGCAGGGAAGGGGAGGGTAGGGACACTGAAGCTTTCTTT. This sequence encodes CASREGEGRDTEAFF.

This sequence joins TRBV6-5 and TRBJ2-3; TRBD1 might be the D (5 bases). This CDR3 contains 16 residues. Germline loops: CDR1 MNHEY, CDR2 SVGAGI. The V gene lost 2 bases and the J gene lost 0 bases, with 12 bases spanning the gap. CDR3 sequence: CASSYRGSASTDTQYF. CDR3 sequence (DNA): TGTGCCAGCAGTTACAGGGGTTCAGCTAGCACAGATACGCAGTATTTT.

This clone was counted between two and nine times. V gene TRBV18 combines with J gene TRBJ2-1; maybe TRBD2 (5 bases). V was clipped by 0 bases and J by 7 bases, with 13 bases between them. CDR3 length equals 15 residues. The V gene's germline CDR1 is KGHSH and CDR2 LQKENI. This chain's CDR3 is CASSPPTDGVNEQFF. CDR3 bases: TGTGCCAGCTCACCACCGACGGACGGGGTGAATGAGCAGTTCTTC.

Many counts were recorded for this clone. The chain employs TRBV30 and TRBJ2-7, with D possibly being TRBD1 (5 bases). The CDR3 loop spans 13 amino acids. Germline CDR1 GTSNPN, CDR2 SVGIG (reference sequence). Trimming left V 3 bases short and J 3 bases short, with 12 bases between. The CDR3 is CAWSQGVRYEQYF. In nucleotides, the CDR3 is TGTGCCTGGAGCCAGGGTGTCCGCTACGAGCAGTACTTC. Complete variable domain (other parts from reference TRBV30 and TRBJ2-7): SQTIHQWPATLVQPVGSPLSLECTVEGTSNPNLYWYRQAAGRGLQLLFYSVGIGQISSEVPQNLSASRPQDRQFILSSKKLLLSDSGFYLCAWSQGVRYEQYFGPGTRLTVT.

This clone was observed a handful of times. The gene calls are TRBV2 and TRBJ1-5, with a weak D call TRBD1 (5 bases). This CDR3 spans 14 amino acids. Trimming removed 8 bases at V and 6 bases at J, with 17 bases between. In germline, CDR1 is SNHLY, CDR2 FYNNEI. CDR3: CASLPVSGGQPQHF. CDR3 bases: TGTGCCAGCCTCCCGGTTTCGGGGGGTCAGCCCCAGCATTTT. The full variable domain, with the rest looked up from reference TRBV2 and TRBJ1-5, is EPEVTQTPSHQVTQMGQEVILRCVPISNHLYFYWYRQILGQKVEFLVSFYNNEISEKSEIFDDQFSVERPDGSNFTLKIRSTKLEDSAMYFCASLPVSGGQPQHFGDGTRLSIL.

This clone has more than one count but fewer than ten. This may stem from a read error, because a much larger clone lies one nucleotide away. This chain joins TRBV2 and TRBJ1-1; no definite D call. Germline V gene data show CDR1 as SNHLY and CDR2 as FYNNEI. The V and J ends lost 1 base and 5 bases respectively, with 8 bases between them. The CDR3 runs 13 residues. CDR3 nucleotide sequence: TGTGCCAGCAGTGAAGGATCGGTGACTGAAGCTTTCTTT. Its translation is CASSEGSVTEAFF.

This clone turned up a few times. The chain links TRBV6-1 to TRBJ2-1, with D hard to call. Germline lookup yields CDR1 MNHNS and CDR2 SASEGT. The CDR3 contains 14 residues. V shed 0 bases and J shed 0 bases, with 3 bases lying between them. CDR3 bases: TGTGCCAGCAGTGAAGCTAGCTCCTACAATGAGCAGTTCTTC. It yields the protein CASSEASSYNEQFF.

CDR3: CSVVRLSGTEAFF. CDR3 sequence (DNA): TGCAGCGTTGTTAGGTTGAGCGGGACTGAAGCTTTCTTT. The rearrangement uses TRBV29-1 and TRBJ1-1; the D is unclear. The germline CDR1 and CDR2 sequences are SQVTM and ANQGSEA. The CDR3 covers 13 residues. Trimming pared 4 bases from V and 5 bases from J, leaving 14 bases between.

The chain recombines TRBV29-1 with TRBJ2-5; D gene uncertain. Germline CDR1 SQVTM, CDR2 ANQGSEA. The CDR3 consists of 13 residues. V was trimmed by 4 bases and J by 4 bases, leaving 13 bases between them. Here the CDR3 reads CSVVKGRGETQYF. CDR3 bases: TGCAGCGTTGTTAAAGGTCGCGGAGAGACCCAGTACTTC.

This clone was observed a few times. This sequence joins TRBV28 and TRBJ2-7; TRBD1 aligns across 7 bases. This CDR3 region has 15 residues. The germline V gene encodes CDR1 MDHEN and CDR2 SYDVKM. The V gene end was trimmed by 5 bases and the J gene end by 2 bases; junction bases not matched to a gene: 9. The CDR3 DNA reads TGTGCCAGCAGTCCGCCTCCCGGGACAGCCTACGAGCAGTACTTC. Translation: CASSPPPGTAYEQYF.

V gene TRBV6-5 combines with J gene TRBJ2-1; D may be TRBD1 (6 bases). This CDR3 has 12 residues. Germline CDR1 reads MNHEY; CDR2 reads SVGAGI. CDR3 in amino acids: CARRTADNEQFF. The CDR3, as DNA: TGTGCTAGAAGGACAGCGGACAATGAGCAGTTCTTC.

J is TRBJ1-5 and V is TRBV19; D is uncertain. Germline CDR1 and CDR2: LNHDA and SQIVND (reference sequence). The CDR3 extends over 18 amino acids. Trimming removed 7 bases from V and 0 bases from J, with 22 bases in between. CDR3 region: CASTLSGTSLYSNQPQHF. CDR3 sequence (DNA): TGTGCCAGTACCCTGAGTGGCACCAGCCTTTATAGCAATCAGCCCCAGCATTTT.

This clone has more than one count but fewer than ten. The rearrangement joins TRBV25-1 to TRBJ2-7; D remains unclear. With 2 bases removed from V and 5 bases from J, the gap between germline ends came to 7 bases. The CDR3 has 12 residues. Germline-derived CDR1 and CDR2 are MGHDK and SYGVNS. The CDR3 here is CASSEGWDEQYF. The CDR3 DNA follows: TGTGCCAGCAGTGAAGGGTGGGACGAGCAGTACTTC.

This clone came up a few times. V usage is TRBV4-3 and J usage is TRBJ2-3; either TRBD1 or TRBD2 may fit D (6 bases each). Trimming took 1 base from V and 2 from J, leaving 10 bases between them. This CDR3 has 15 amino acids. CDR1 and CDR2 from the germline V gene are LGHNA and YSLEER. CDR3 nucleotides: TGCGCCAGCAGCCAAGGAAGGGGGGACACAGATACGCAGTATTTT. Translated: CASSQGRGDTDTQYF.

The V and J genes are TRBV28 and TRBJ1-1; 8 nucleotides line up with TRBD1. Per germline, CDR1 MDHEN and CDR2 SYDVKM. CDR3 length: 17 amino acids. V was clipped by 5 bases and J by 1 base; unmatched bases: 12. CDR3 region: CASSVTGGGTWNTEAFF. The DNA of the CDR3 is TGTGCCAGCAGTGTCACAGGGGGAGGGACATGGAACACTGAAGCTTTCTTT.